Listed here are 8 T cell receptor beta chains from one sample, sequenced in a study of blood T cells in healthy people across ages. Combining a sample-barcoded 5' primer with a J-beta primer mix, a second PCR ran for roughly 7 to 12 cycles. TCRdb processed the 5' RACE reads anew with MiXCR; each CDR3 protein has one entry. This sample has 900,000 to 950,000 distinct CDR3 sequences; around 29% occur once, and the top ten carry roughly a tenth. The same sample was also used in a study of T cells of mothers and their children.

The sequenced material came from blood. Receptors were obtained from a woman aged 40 to 50 in good health.

This clonotype was picked up many times. The V gene is TRBV11-2, the J gene TRBJ1-2, with TRBD1 as a possible D gene (6 bases). Trimming shortened V by 4 bases and J by 2 bases, and 14 bases separated the two germline ends. The length of the CDR3 is 15 residues. CDR1 and CDR2 from the germline V gene are SGHAT and FQNNGV. The CDR3 DNA sequence: TGTGCCAGCAGCTCATCTAGGGGGGAAAACTATGGCTACACCTTC. Residues: CASSSSRGENYGYTF.

This clonotype turned up a few times. The V call is TRBV7-9, the J call TRBJ2-1; 7 positions agree with TRBD2. Germline trimming cut 1 base from V and 10 bases from J; bases unmatched to any gene: 4. The CDR3 consists of 13 residues. Germline values: CDR1 SEHNR, CDR2 FQNEAQ (reference sequence). The CDR3 bases are TGTGCCAGCAGCTTAGTCGGGGGGTACGAGCAGTTCTTC. It yields the protein CASSLVGGYEQFF.

The V and J genes are TRBV6-2 or TRBV6-3 and TRBJ2-3; 7 bases match TRBD2. This CDR3 spans 16 amino acids. The trim removed 5 bases at V and 2 bases at J, leaving 10 bases unmatched. Germline CDR1 is MNHEY and CDR2 is SVGEGT. This CDR3 reads CASSDRTGGITDTQYF. DNA for the CDR3: TGTGCCAGCAGTGATCGGACGGGGGGTATCACAGATACGCAGTATTTT.

This chain links TRBV23-1 with TRBJ2-4; perhaps TRBD2 as D (6 bases). TRBV23-1 is noted as an ORF with a role that remains uncertain. This CDR3 comprises 14 residues. Trimming cost V 7 bases and J 3 bases, with 13 bases left between them. As DNA, the CDR3 is TGCGCCAGCACCGGGAGTAAGGGCAAAAACATTCAGTACTTC. As protein: CASTGSKGKNIQYF.

V and J are TRBV14 and TRBJ1-6; D unresolved. Germline V gene data show CDR1 as SGHDN and CDR2 as FVKESK. The CDR3 runs to 14 residues. The ends were cut back, 0 bases at V and 10 bases at J, with 10 bases in the middle. In DNA, the CDR3 is TGTGCCAGCAGCCAAGAAGTGGCAGGCTCACCCCTCCACTTT. Protein sequence: CASSQEVAGSPLHF.

This chain joins TRBV6-2 or TRBV6-3 and TRBJ1-5; the D is unclear. Germline V gene lookup returns CDR1 MNHEY and CDR2 SVGEGT. This CDR3 spans 14 amino acids. Trimming took off 1 base at V and 4 bases at J, with 8 bases between the two ends. In nucleotides, the CDR3 is TGTGCCAGCAGTTACTTGGGGATAAATCAGCCCCAGCATTTT. Its translation is CASSYLGINQPQHF.

As for this clonotype: A much bigger clone sits one base away, suggesting this may be a read error. V and J are TRBV29-1 and TRBJ2-7; 7 bases fit TRBD2. This CDR3 is 14 amino acids long. The V segment lost 5 bases and the J segment 7 bases; nucleotides outside the gene matches: 14. Germline V gene sequence: CDR1 SQVTM, CDR2 ANQGSEA. DNA for the CDR3: TGCAGCGTTCGCCCCGGGGGGAATTACAATGAGCAGTACTTC. It codes for CSVRPGGNYNEQYF.

This clonotype was counted a few times. The chain uses TRBV9 and TRBJ2-7; D call uncertain. Trimming stripped 3 bases from V and 5 bases from J, with 15 bases between. Germline CDR1 SGDLS, CDR2 YYNGEE. The CDR3 extends over 14 amino acids. In DNA, the CDR3 is TGTGCCAGCAGCGCCCTTACCGGTGGGGACGAGCAGTACTTC. Translating gives CASSALTGGDEQYF.